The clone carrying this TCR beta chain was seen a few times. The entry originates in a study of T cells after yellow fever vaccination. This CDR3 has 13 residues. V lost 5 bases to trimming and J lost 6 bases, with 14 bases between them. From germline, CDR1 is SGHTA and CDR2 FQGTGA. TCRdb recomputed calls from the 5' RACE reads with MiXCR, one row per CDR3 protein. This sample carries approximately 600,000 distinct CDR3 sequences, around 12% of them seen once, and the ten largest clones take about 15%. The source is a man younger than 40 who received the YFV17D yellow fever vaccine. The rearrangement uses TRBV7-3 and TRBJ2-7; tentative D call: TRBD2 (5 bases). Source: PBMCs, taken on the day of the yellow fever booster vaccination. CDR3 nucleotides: TGTGCCAGCAGCACCCAACCGGGGTTCGAGCAGTACTTC. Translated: CASSTQPGFEQYF.